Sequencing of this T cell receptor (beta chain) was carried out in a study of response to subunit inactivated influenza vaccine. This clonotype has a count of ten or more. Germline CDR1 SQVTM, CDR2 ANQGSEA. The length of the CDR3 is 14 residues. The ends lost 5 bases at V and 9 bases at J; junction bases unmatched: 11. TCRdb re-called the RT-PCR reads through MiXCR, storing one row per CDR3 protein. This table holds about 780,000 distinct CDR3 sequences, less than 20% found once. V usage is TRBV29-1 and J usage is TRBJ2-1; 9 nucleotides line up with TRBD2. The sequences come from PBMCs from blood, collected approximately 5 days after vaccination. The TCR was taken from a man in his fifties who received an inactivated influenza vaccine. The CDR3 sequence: CSVSAAGGRSEQFF. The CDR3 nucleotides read TGCAGCGTTTCCGCAGCGGGAGGTCGGAGTGAGCAGTTCTTC.